The T cell receptor (beta chain) described here comes from a study of cytomegalovirus exposure and HLA in healthy donors (dated by TCRdb to about 2017). In the study overall: In an earlier analysis of about 560 of the donors, 250 to 350 Gb of sequence data and 117 million unique TCR beta sequences from about 179 million T cells were reported. Alongside the repertoire data, information on donor age, sex, ethnicity and CMV serostatus was compiled. Every discovery cohort repertoire had been produced on one sequencing platform. An earlier analysis of nearly 600 of the donors applied high-throughput TCR beta sequencing to assess whether each TCR beta V gene segment acted as functional or pseudogenic. Of the roughly 400 genotyped donors, 81% were placed in the genetic ancestry cluster associated with self-reported Caucasian donors. An early release covering just under 650 HLA-typed donors comprised 300 to 350 gigabases of sequencing data and roughly 85 million unique TCR sequences. Because of strong linkage in the cohort, roughly five DR-DQ haplotypes were treated as single units for association and clustering. Rather than drawing on any new phenotypic data, the later analysis identified candidate immune exposures from TCR beta sequences and the way those sequences occurred across donors. HLA typing included class I and class II loci at four-digit resolution. The study was designed to test whether signatures of past pathogen exposure could be identified by cataloging public T cell receptors. On average, roughly 240,000 unique TCR beta nucleotide sequences were sequenced per donor among a few hundred genotyped donors of the cohort, with roughly 20% of those sequences being non-productive. In a later analysis, previously published TCR beta repertoires from roughly 710 donors were re-analyzed and high-resolution HLA genotyping was added so that TCR occurrence patterns could be studied. A separate validation cohort of some 130 different subjects was used in addition to the approximately 700-subject first cohort. The study combined high-throughput TCR immunosequencing, statistical association of individual TCRs with disease status, and machine learning to predict cytomegalovirus infection status. The study profiled the T cell repertoires of hundreds of subjects by immunosequencing and related them to cytomegalovirus serostatus. Typing coverage varied by locus: roughly 620-630 donors for A, B, C, DRB1 and DQB1; roughly 500 for DQA1; nearly 610 for DPA1; roughly 450 for DPB1. Genome-wide SNP genotypes for about 65% of the 666 donors were used in a later genetic analysis, which treated that subset as a discovery cohort.

Receptors were amplified or captured by the immunoSEQ multiplex PCR assay. For the multiplex PCR, a mixture combining 60 forward primers for TCR Vbeta segments and 13 reverse primers for TCR Jbeta segments was used. A multiplex PCR assay on genomic DNA amplified the CDR3 region of rearranged TCR beta genes. The amplified TCR beta libraries were sequenced on the Illumina HiSeq System as 87-base-pair reads. The source study handled its data this way. Across the 670 or so repertoires, a later analysis counted some 81 million unique TCR beta chains, some 11 million of which were shared by at least two donors. To remove PCR and sequencing errors, raw reads were error-corrected and collapsed into unique sequences using a nearest-neighbor algorithm that merged closely related sequences. CDR3 sequences were aligned to IMGT reference sequences to assign V, D and J gene segments. For a sequence to be retained, a match of at least six nucleotides was required to both a V gene segment and a J gene segment. A rearrangement was called productive if the CDR3 had no stop codons and remained in frame with V and J, and every other rearrangement was called non-productive. Following IMGT convention, CDR3 was defined as the stretch from the second conserved V-encoded cysteine to the conserved J-encoded phenylalanine. In an earlier analysis of around 600 of the donors, sequences lacking an unambiguous match to a single V gene segment were excluded. An earlier analysis of 500 to 600 of the donors classified V segments as functional when productive rearrangements were above 56.7% and as segregating when the standard deviation between donors was above 5%. A statistical classification framework was developed to diagnose cytomegalovirus status using the catalog of TCR beta chain sequences. In a later analysis, V and J genes were assigned by comparing TCR nucleotide sequences against IMGT/GENE-DB human TR gene sequences. A later analysis assigned CDR3 sequences and most-parsimonious VDJ recombination scenarios with the TCRdist pipeline. A later analysis defined each TCR beta chain by its CDR3 amino acid sequence plus V-gene family, and excluded reads lacking a unique V-gene family. A later analysis removed roughly 590 highly shared, low-generation-probability nucleotide sequences to deal with suspected cross-contamination and a sequencing artifact. For each public chain, a later analysis derived a clonal expansion index from normalized ranks of inferred template counts within each repertoire. Generation probabilities in a later analysis came from a VDJ recombination model fitted to out-of-frame rearrangements, and those results were checked against IGoR. In a later analysis, hypergeometric tests were used to score TCR-TCR, TCR-HLA and TCR-CMV co-occurrence, with a repertoire-size bias correction applied to TCR pairs. In a later analysis, false discovery rates were estimated by permuting HLA or CMV assignments 20 times. In a later analysis, co-occurring TCRs were grouped using DBSCAN, with TCRdist sequence similarity added in when clustering inside HLA-allele-positive subsets. For co-occurrence clustering, repertoires with fewer than 30,000 or more than 120,000 public chains were excluded, along with 4 to 6 repertoires with anomalous nucleotide sharing. TCRdb re-hosts the immuneACCESS table, in-frame sequences only. Its copies lack some clones; in the studies checked, an unresolved V gene accounts for under half of them, and the cause for the rest is not known. Clone size and V and J calls were adopted from that table, with D and trimming inferred from the DNA. The sample has fewer than 200,000 clones on record, around 83% of them singletons. The ten most abundant clones make up around 1.2% of the sample.

Note on this clone: Its antigen has not been determined. Nothing much larger sits one base from this clone, and base qualities are not available.

The investigation overall reported the following: According to a later analysis, TCR association rates differed among HLA loci, with DRB1 alleles showing the most associated TCRs and HLA-C alleles showing the fewest. Across donors, most TCR sequences were observed very rarely, whereas some public TCRs were present in many individuals. A later analysis found that HLA-associated TCR beta chains were more clonally expanded and had lower generation probabilities than equally common non-associated chains. In the study, approximately 150 TCR beta chains were listed as associated with cytomegalovirus. Immune exposure information for the cohort was limited to CMV serostatus. Several of the top co-occurrence clusters appeared to be linked to parvovirus B19, influenza, CMV and Epstein-Barr virus, according to a later analysis. The sequencing pipeline was judged likely to have produced a cluster of highly shared sequence variants as a technical artifact. Correlated functional status among segregating V segments might be attributable to linkage disequilibrium, but an unknown experimental factor could not be ruled out. In this cohort, only TCR beta chains were sequenced, and detectable features were limited by the absence of alpha or paired-chain data. At a false discovery rate of 0.05, a later analysis linked 16,951 TCR beta sequences to specific HLA alleles. A later genetic analysis reported fewer N-insertions in productive TCRs among donors in an Asian-associated ancestry cluster than the roughly 620-donor mean. A further reported finding was that TCR beta sequences accurately predicted the HLA-A and HLA-B alleles for most subjects in the first cohort. Presence/absence analyses assumed roughly uniform sequencing depth across donors, an assumption that may not hold. In vitro tests confirmed that a few of the cytomegalovirus-associated TCR beta chains recognize cytomegalovirus antigens. Because counts were too low, roughly 16 rarely observed V segments, including chromosome 9 orphons, were excluded from the earlier analysis of a few hundred of the donors. In an earlier analysis of 587 of the donors, most TCR beta V segments appeared in productive rearrangements about 90% or about 30% of the time, broadly matching IMGT annotations. Some IMGT-functional V segments, including TRBV6-2 and TRBV6-3, could not be distinguished by the 87-base-pair reads and were therefore excluded. A later genetic analysis associated a missense DCLRE1C variant with V-gene and J-gene trimming of TCR beta chains, and an independent cohort replicated the association. The authors suggested that the approach could potentially be generalized to other disease states and immunological phenotypes. Most CMV-associated TCR beta chains appeared to be HLA-restricted in a later analysis, and the HLA associations seemed to be driven largely by CMV exposure. In both the original and validation cohorts, the classifier was reported to diagnose cytomegalovirus status with high specificity and sensitivity. HLA typing was unavailable for some donors at each locus, so association tests used only the typed subset. Strong co-occurrence of HLA alleles, especially DR and DQ, made assigning TCR associations to individual alleles difficult.

CDR1 LGHNT and CDR2 FRNRAP are derived from the germline V gene. The V end loses 0 bases and the J end loses 4 bases, and a stretch of 16 bases separates them. Inclusive of the bounding cysteine and phenylalanine, the CDR3 is 16 residues long. Just CDR3 DNA is preserved here, 48 bases in frame from base 1. The cohort was made up of 650 to 700 healthy bone marrow donors. All cohort members were sampled while nominally healthy, although unrecorded immune exposures were likely present. The donor was CMV seropositive and belonged to the group of some 290 seropositive cohort members. A peripheral blood sample was provided by each donor, and peripheral blood mononuclear cells were used for TCR beta sequencing. The Qiagen DNeasy Blood Extraction Kit was used to extract genomic DNA from the blood cell samples.

The TCR was taken from a girl between 2 and 10 years old in good health and CMV-seropositive. The sample consisted of PBMCs. The chain couples TRBV12-5 to TRBJ2-7; TRBD1 is a possible D gene, resting on 5 matching bases. DNA sequence: TGTGCTAGTGGTTTGGTGGCCAGGGAAGTCCAATACGAGCAGTACTTC. The translation is CASGLVAREVQYEQYF.